The entry below describes one TCR beta chain. This sample is part of a study of blood T cell repertoires in COVID-19. The repertoire was sequenced with immunoSEQ multiplex PCR; TCRdb's copy has only in-frame clones and lacks some. The data hold some 380,000 clones, with around 90% observed a single time. Sample: peripheral blood. The origin of this receptor is a man between 18 and 35 years old with active or convalescent COVID-19.

The CDR3 spells CARSLTGGVGNEQFF. Here the CDR3 DNA reads TGTGCCAGAAGCTTGACCGGGGGGGTAGGCAATGAGCAGTTCTTC. The chain recombines TRBV5-3 with TRBJ2-1; 8 bases are shared with TRBD2. TRBV5-3 is flagged as an ORF with uncertain function. The CDR3 sequence is 15 residues long. V shed 1 base, J shed 6 bases, and the junction held 6 bases outside the gene matches.